Each of the 7 T cell receptor beta chains below was sequenced from the same sample in a study of beta chain features in type 1 diabetes. TCRB transcripts that were expressed got sequenced, as all of the isolated RNA had been reverse transcribed. Sequencing was performed with immunoSEQ multiplex PCR; in TCRdb, only in-frame clones are kept and a portion is missing. The sample lists 550,000 to 850,000 clones, over 10% occurring once. Their specific antigens are unknown. Findings of the study overall: Patients with Type 1 diabetes showed moderately but significantly shorter TCRB CDR3s in all four CD4+ subsets.

Sequences were obtained from naive CD4+ T cells from blood. The receptors were gathered from a young man with type 1 diabetes.

This clone was seen more than once but under ten times. The rearrangement uses TRBV15 and TRBJ1-2; TRBD1 might be the D (6 bases). V gave up 5 bases and J gave up 4 bases, with 8 bases separating them. CDR3 length equals 12 residues. The germline CDR1 and CDR2 sequences are LNHNV and YYDKDF (reference sequence). The CDR3 DNA reads TGTGCCACCAGCGCGGACAGCTATGGCTACACCTTC. This sequence encodes CATSADSYGYTF.

The rearrangement uses TRBV7-9 and TRBJ2-5; 7 nucleotides line up with TRBD1. The CDR3 length is 12 residues. Germline V lookup: CDR1 SEHNR, CDR2 FQNEAQ (reference sequence). The V segment lost 8 bases and the J segment 6 bases; nucleotides outside the gene matches: 6. This CDR3 is CASAWDSKTQYF. In nucleotides, the CDR3 is TGTGCCAGCGCCTGGGACAGCAAGACCCAGTACTTC.

This clone was seen a handful of times. This chain uses TRBV9 with TRBJ2-5; D is possibly TRBD1 or TRBD2 (5 bases each). V was trimmed by 4 bases and J by 1 base, leaving 17 bases between them. CDR1 SGDLS and CDR2 YYNGEE come from the germline V gene. The CDR3 runs to 16 residues. As DNA, the CDR3 is TGTGCCAGCAGCCCCCGTGGGACGCCCCTCCAAGAGACCCAGTACTTC. The encoded protein is CASSPRGTPLQETQYF.

The V gene is TRBV5-6, the J gene TRBJ1-1; tentatively, D is TRBD1 (5 bases). This CDR3 has 16 amino acids. Trimming took off 2 bases at V and 2 bases at J, with 16 bases between the two ends. Germline V CDR1 and CDR2: SGHDT, YYEEEE. The CDR3 loop reads CASSFGLQADNTEAFF. The CDR3, as DNA: TGTGCCAGCAGCTTTGGATTACAGGCGGATAACACTGAAGCTTTCTTT.

V gene TRBV5-4 combines with J gene TRBJ2-2; 9 nucleotides line up with TRBD1. Trimming took 4 bases from V and 6 from J; bases not matched to a gene: 10. CDR1 is SGHNT, CDR2 YYREEE, per germline (reference sequence). CDR3 length equals 16 residues. The CDR3 here is CASSLGQGLYPGELFF. Written as DNA, the CDR3 is TGTGCCAGCAGCCTAGGACAGGGGCTTTATCCCGGGGAGCTGTTTTTT.

To note about this clone: Other DNA sequences within the sample encode an identical CDR3. CDR3 sequence: CASRGQGNTEAFF. For the CDR3, the DNA is TGTGCCAGCAGGGGACAGGGGAACACTGAAGCTTTCTTT. The chain is built from TRBV2 and TRBJ1-1, with 9 positions matching TRBD1. V was clipped by 6 bases and J by 1 base; unmatched bases: 0. Germline V CDR1 and CDR2: SNHLY, FYNNEI. The CDR3 is made up of 13 amino acids.

This clone was detected a few times. The J gene is TRBJ2-2, the V gene TRBV7-6; D is uncertain. The CDR3 extends over 15 amino acids. Germline V CDR1 and CDR2: SGHVS, FNYEAQ. Trimming pared 2 bases from V and 5 bases from J, leaving 12 bases between. The CDR3 nucleotides are TGTGCCAGCAGCTTAAGTGGACCCGCTACCGGGGAGCTGTTTTTT. It codes for CASSLSGPATGELFF.